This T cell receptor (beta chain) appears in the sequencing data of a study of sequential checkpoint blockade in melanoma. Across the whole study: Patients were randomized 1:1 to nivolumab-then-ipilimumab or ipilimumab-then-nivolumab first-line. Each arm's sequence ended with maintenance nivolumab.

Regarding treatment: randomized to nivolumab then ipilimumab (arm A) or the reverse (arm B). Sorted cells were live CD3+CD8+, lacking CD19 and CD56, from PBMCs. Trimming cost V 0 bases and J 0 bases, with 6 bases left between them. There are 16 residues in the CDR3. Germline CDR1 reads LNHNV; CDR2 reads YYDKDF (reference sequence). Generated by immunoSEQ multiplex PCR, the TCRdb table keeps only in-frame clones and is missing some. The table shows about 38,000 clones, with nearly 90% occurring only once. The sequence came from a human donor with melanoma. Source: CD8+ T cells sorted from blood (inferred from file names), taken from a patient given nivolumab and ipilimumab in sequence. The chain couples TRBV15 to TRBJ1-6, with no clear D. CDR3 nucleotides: TGTGCCACCAGCAGAGATCGGAGCTCCTATAATTCACCCCTCCACTTT. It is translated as CATSRDRSSYNSPLHF.